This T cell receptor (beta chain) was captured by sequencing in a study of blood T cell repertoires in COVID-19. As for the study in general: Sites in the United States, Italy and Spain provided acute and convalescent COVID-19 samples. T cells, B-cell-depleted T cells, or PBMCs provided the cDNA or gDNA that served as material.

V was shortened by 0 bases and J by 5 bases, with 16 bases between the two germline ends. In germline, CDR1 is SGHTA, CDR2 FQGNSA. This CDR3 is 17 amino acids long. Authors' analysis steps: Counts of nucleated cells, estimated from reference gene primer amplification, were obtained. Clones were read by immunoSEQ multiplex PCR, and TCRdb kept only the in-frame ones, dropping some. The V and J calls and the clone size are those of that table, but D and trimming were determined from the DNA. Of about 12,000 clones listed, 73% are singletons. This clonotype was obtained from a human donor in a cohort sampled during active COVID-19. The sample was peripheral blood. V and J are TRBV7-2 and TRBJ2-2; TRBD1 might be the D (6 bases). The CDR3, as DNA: TGTGCCAGCAGCTTAGCTGGGATTTATCAGGGGACCGGGGAGCTGTTTTTT. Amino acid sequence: CASSLAGIYQGTGELFF. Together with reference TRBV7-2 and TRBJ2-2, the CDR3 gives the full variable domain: GAGVSQSPSNKVTEKGKDVELRCDPISGHTALYWYRQSLGQGLEFLIYFQGNSAPDKSGLPSDRFSAERTGGSVSTLTIQRTQQEDSAVYLCASSLAGIYQGTGELFFGEGSRLTVL.